Listed below are T cell receptor beta chains from one sample, sequenced in a study of T cell repertoires in cytomegalovirus infection. One entry per CDR3 protein, called by TCRdb with MiXCR from the reads. The sample records about 570,000 distinct CDR3 sequences, about 40% being singletons. No cognate antigen is known for these TCRs. The specimen was cultured PBMCs, collected from culture after CMV antigen stimulation. Receptors were obtained from a human donor in good health (CMV status not recorded). Some clones in this sample may be carry-over from other donors' samples. Each CDR3 is given with its conserved first and last residue. Fields, in order: V gene, J gene, CDR3 protein.

v_call: TRBV2; j_call: TRBJ2-7; cdr3_aa: CASSERRVGEQYF
v_call: TRBV27; j_call: TRBJ2-7; cdr3_aa: CASFRFADPRGEQYF
v_call: TRBV7-8; j_call: TRBJ2-7; cdr3_aa: CATGTGSLYEQYF
v_call: TRBV7-9; j_call: TRBJ1-3; cdr3_aa: CASSLKGPGNTIYF
v_call: TRBV28; j_call: TRBJ1-2; cdr3_aa: CASTEPGTDHGYTF
v_call: TRBV7-9; j_call: TRBJ2-5; cdr3_aa: CASSSDNPIRSIQETQYF
v_call: TRBV11-2; j_call: TRBJ1-6; cdr3_aa: CASSQTGGAYNSPLHF
v_call: TRBV7-6; j_call: TRBJ2-7; cdr3_aa: CAGSFGTGETYEQYF
v_call: TRBV20-1; j_call: TRBJ1-2; cdr3_aa: CSAGTGAEGYTF
v_call: TRBV10-1; j_call: TRBJ2-7; cdr3_aa: CASSESLDRYYEQYF
v_call: TRBV6-1; j_call: TRBJ2-3; cdr3_aa: CASSEYVGTQYF
v_call: TRBV20-1; j_call: TRBJ2-5; cdr3_aa: CNPQGLAGEETQYF
v_call: TRBV6-2/TRBV6-3; j_call: TRBJ2-5; cdr3_aa: CASTQAVAPAQETQYF